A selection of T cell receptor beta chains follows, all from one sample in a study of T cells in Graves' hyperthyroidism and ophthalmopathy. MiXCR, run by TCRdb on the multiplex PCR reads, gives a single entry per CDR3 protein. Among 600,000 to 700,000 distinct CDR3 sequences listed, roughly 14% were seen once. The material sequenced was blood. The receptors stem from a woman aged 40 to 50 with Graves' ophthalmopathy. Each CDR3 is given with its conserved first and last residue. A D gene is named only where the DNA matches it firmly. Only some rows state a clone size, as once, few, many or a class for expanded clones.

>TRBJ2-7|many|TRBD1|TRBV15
CATSARAGGPYEQYF
TGTGCCACCAGCGCCCGGGCAGGGGGCCCATACGAGCAGTACTTC
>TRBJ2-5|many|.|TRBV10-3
CAINPGGGQETQYF
TGTGCCATCAACCCAGGGGGAGGCCAAGAGACCCAGTACTTC
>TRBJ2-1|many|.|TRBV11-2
CASSLVEGSYNEQFF
TGTGCCAGCAGCTTAGTGGAAGGCTCCTACAATGAGCAGTTCTTC
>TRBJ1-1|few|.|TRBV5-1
CASNLGQLNTEAFF
TGCGCCAGCAACCTCGGACAGCTAAACACTGAAGCTTTCTTT
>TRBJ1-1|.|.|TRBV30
CAWSVKGDPEAFF
TGTGCCTGGAGTGTAAAAGGGGACCCTGAAGCTTTCTTT
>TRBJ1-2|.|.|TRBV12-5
CASGLGAGTHGYTF
TGTGCTAGTGGTTTGGGCGCCGGGACACATGGCTACACCTTC
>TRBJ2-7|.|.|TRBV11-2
CASSLVSDRYEQYF
TGTGCCAGCAGCTTAGTTTCTGATCGGTACGAGCAGTACTTC
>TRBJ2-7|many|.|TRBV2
CASSAGAYEQYF
TGTGCCAGCAGTGCAGGAGCCTACGAGCAGTACTTC
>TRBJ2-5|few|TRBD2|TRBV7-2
CASSLGGTSGSAQETQYF
TGTGCCAGCAGCTTAGGGGGGACTAGCGGGAGTGCACAAGAGACCCAGTACTTC
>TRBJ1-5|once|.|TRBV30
CAWSVQSGNQPQHF
TGTGCCTGGAGTGTACAGAGCGGCAATCAGCCCCAGCATTTT
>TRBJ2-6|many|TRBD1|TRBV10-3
CAISEGQGSGANVLTF
TGTGCCATCAGTGAGGGACAGGGCTCTGGGGCCAACGTCCTGACTTTC
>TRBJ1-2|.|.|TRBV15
CATSMTGLMGYTF
TGTGCCACCAGCATGACGGGTCTTATGGGCTACACCTTC
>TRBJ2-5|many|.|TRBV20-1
CSARPVSGHQETQYF
TGCAGTGCTAGACCGGTATCGGGGCACCAAGAGACCCAGTACTTC
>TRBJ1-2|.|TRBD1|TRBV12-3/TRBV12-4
CASSLQGAAGYTF
TGTGCCAGCAGTTTGCAGGGGGCGGCTGGCTACACCTTC